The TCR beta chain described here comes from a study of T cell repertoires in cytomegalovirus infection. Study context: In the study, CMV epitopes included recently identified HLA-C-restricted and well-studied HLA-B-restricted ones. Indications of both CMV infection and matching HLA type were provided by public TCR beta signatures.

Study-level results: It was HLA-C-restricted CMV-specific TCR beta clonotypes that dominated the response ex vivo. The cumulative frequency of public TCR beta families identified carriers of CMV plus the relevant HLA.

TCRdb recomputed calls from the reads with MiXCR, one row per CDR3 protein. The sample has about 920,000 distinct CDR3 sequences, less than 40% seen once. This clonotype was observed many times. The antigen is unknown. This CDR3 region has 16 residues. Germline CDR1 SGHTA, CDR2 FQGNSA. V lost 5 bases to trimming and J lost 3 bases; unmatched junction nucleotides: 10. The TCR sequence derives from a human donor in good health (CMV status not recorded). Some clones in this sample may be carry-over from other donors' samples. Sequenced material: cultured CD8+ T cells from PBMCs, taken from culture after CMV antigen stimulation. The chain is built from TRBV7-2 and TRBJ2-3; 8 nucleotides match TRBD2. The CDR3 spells CASSPETGGLTDTQYF. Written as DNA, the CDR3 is TGTGCCAGCAGCCCCGAGACGGGGGGGCTAACAGATACGCAGTATTTT.